What follows are 7 T cell receptor beta chains derived from one specimen sequenced in a study of T cells after yellow fever vaccination. TCRdb re-called the 5' RACE reads through MiXCR, storing one row per CDR3 protein. Among about 26,000 distinct CDR3 sequences listed, approximately 4.2% were seen once. The sequencing here drew on PBMCs, either bulk or a sorted T-cell subset (CD4+, CD8+, memory, or dextramer-sorted; not recorded which), taken on the day of the yellow fever booster vaccination. These receptors all stem from a man younger than 30 who received the YFV17D yellow fever vaccine.

This clonotype was counted ten times or more. The rearrangement uses TRBV6-5 and TRBJ2-3; D possibly matches TRBD1 or TRBD2 (5 bases each). Trimming took off 5 bases at V and 3 bases at J, with 12 bases between the two ends. Germline V gene lookup returns CDR1 MNHEY and CDR2 SVGAGI. This CDR3 region has 14 residues. The CDR3 DNA follows: TGTGCCAGCAGTCCGCCGGGGCAGACAGATACGCAGTATTTT. It specifies CASSPPGQTDTQYF.

In its sample, this clonotype was seen many times. The chain has TRBV6-2 or TRBV6-3 and TRBJ2-2; 8 positions agree with TRBD2. Losses at the gene ends were 10 bases for V and 5 bases for J; bases not matched to a gene: 9. The CDR3 covers 14 residues. Per the germline V gene, CDR1 is MNHEY and CDR2 is SVGEGT. The CDR3 bases are TGTGCCACAGGCACGGGAGGGCAGACCGGGGAGCTGTTTTTT. Translated: CATGTGGQTGELFF.

There are many counts of this clonotype. This chain joins TRBV29-1 and TRBJ1-3; a possible D gene is TRBD1 (5 bases). The V end lost 3 bases, the J end lost 2 bases, and 8 bases lay between the germline ends. Germline assignment: CDR1 SQVTM and CDR2 ANQGSEA. The length of the CDR3 is 13 residues. In DNA form, the CDR3 reads TGCAGCGTTGAGGTGGGGGCTGGAAACACCATATATTTT. Translating gives CSVEVGAGNTIYF.

Ten or more counts support this clonotype. The DNA of the CDR3 is TGCGCCAGCAGCCTGACAGGGTTCACCGGGGAGCTGTTTTTT. It is translated as CASSLTGFTGELFF. The rearrangement joins TRBV5-1 to TRBJ2-2; 7 bases map to TRBD1. With V trimmed by 4 bases and J by 4 bases, 4 bases remained unmatched. The CDR3 runs 14 residues. CDR1 SGHRS and CDR2 YFSETQ come from the germline V gene.

This clonotype was detected a few times. CDR3 bases: TGTGCCAGCAGCTTTAGCGGGGGGGGCCCACGGGAGCAGTTCTTC. Its protein is CASSFSGGGPREQFF. The rearrangement joins TRBV7-2 to TRBJ2-1, with TRBD2 matching over 11 bases. The V segment lost 3 bases and the J segment 10 bases; nucleotides outside the gene matches: 8. CDR3 length equals 15 residues. The V gene's germline CDR1 is SGHTA and CDR2 FQGNSA. Full variable domain (missing parts from reference TRBV7-2 and TRBJ2-1): GAGVSQSPSNKVTEKGKDVELRCDPISGHTALYWYRQSLGQGLEFLIYFQGNSAPDKSGLPSDRFSAERTGGSVSTLTIQRTQQEDSAVYLCASSFSGGGPREQFFGPGTRLTVL.

This clonotype was recorded many times. The chain joins TRBV11-2 to TRBJ2-6; D call uncertain. The CDR3 has 13 amino acids. V was trimmed by 6 bases and J by 2 bases, leaving 5 bases between them. CDR1 SGHAT and CDR2 FQNNGV come from the germline V gene. The CDR3 bases are TGTGCCAGCAGTAATACTGGGGCCAACGTCCTGACTTTC. Amino acids: CASSNTGANVLTF.

This clonotype was found many times. The V call is TRBV7-2, the J call TRBJ1-2, with TRBD1 as a possible D gene (6 bases). Germline CDR1 and CDR2: SGHTA and FQGNSA. This CDR3 is 14 amino acids long. With 7 bases removed from V and 1 base from J, the gap between germline ends came to 13 bases. CDR3 region: CASTQMDSNYGYTF. The CDR3 DNA follows: TGTGCCAGCACCCAAATGGACAGTAACTATGGCTACACCTTC.